These T cell receptor beta chains were read from a single sample in a study of cytomegalovirus exposure and HLA in healthy donors. Some clones are missing from TCRdb's copy, which holds only in-frame ones; the method was immunoSEQ multiplex PCR. The table records 150,000 to 200,000 clones, about 80% of them present only once. Sequencing was performed on PBMCs. Receptors were obtained from a middle-aged woman in good health and CMV-seronegative. Each CDR3 is given with its conserved first and last residue. A D gene is named only where the DNA matches it firmly. Only part of the rows carry a size: once, few, many, or a class if the clone is expanded.

v_gene: TRBV7-2; j_gene: TRBJ1-5; d_gene: TRBD1; abundance: -; len: 17; CDR3nt: TGTGCCAGCAGCTTAGATTCGCGACAGGGGGCAGGCCAGCCCCAGCATTTT; CDR3aa: CASSLDSRQGAGQPQHF
v_gene: TRBV10-3; j_gene: TRBJ1-3; d_gene: -; abundance: once; len: 15; CDR3nt: TGTGCCATCAGTGACGGGGGACTCTCTGGAAACACCATATATTTT; CDR3aa: CAISDGGLSGNTIYF
v_gene: TRBV30; j_gene: TRBJ2-2; d_gene: -; abundance: once; len: 18; CDR3nt: TGTGCCTGGGAAGATAACACAGGGCGGGTTATAAACACCGGGGAGCTGTTTTTT; CDR3aa: CAWEDNTGRVINTGELFF
v_gene: TRBV11-3; j_gene: TRBJ1-3; d_gene: -; abundance: -; len: 15; CDR3nt: TGTGCCAGCAGCTCACAGGGTCTCATCGGAAACACCATATATTTT; CDR3aa: CASSSQGLIGNTIYF
v_gene: TRBV9; j_gene: TRBJ2-2; d_gene: -; abundance: -; len: 14; CDR3nt: TGTGCCAGCAGCGAGGCGGCGGTCGTCGGGGAGCTGTTTTTT; CDR3aa: CASSEAAVVGELFF
v_gene: TRBV10-3; j_gene: TRBJ1-1; d_gene: -; abundance: -; len: 14; CDR3nt: TGTGCCGCCACTTCGGGGGGCAGGAACACTGAAGCTTTCTTT; CDR3aa: CAATSGGRNTEAFF
v_gene: TRBV28; j_gene: TRBJ1-5; d_gene: -; abundance: -; len: 14; CDR3nt: TGTGCCAGCAGTTTAGGTCAGAGCAATCAGCCCCAGCATTTT; CDR3aa: CASSLGQSNQPQHF
v_gene: TRBV5-4; j_gene: TRBJ2-7; d_gene: TRBD1; abundance: -; len: 13; CDR3nt: TGTGCCAGCAGCTCGGGACAGGGAGTCGAGCAGTACTTC; CDR3aa: CASSSGQGVEQYF
v_gene: TRBV6-1; j_gene: TRBJ1-1; d_gene: -; abundance: -; len: 14; CDR3nt: TGTGCCAGCAGTCAATCAACAGGGTACACTGAAGCTTTCTTT; CDR3aa: CASSQSTGYTEAFF
v_gene: TRBV2; j_gene: TRBJ2-6; d_gene: -; abundance: -; len: 14; CDR3nt: TGTGCCAGCGAGGTCGGCTCTGGGGCCAACGTCCTGACTTTC; CDR3aa: CASEVGSGANVLTF
v_gene: TRBV7-3; j_gene: TRBJ2-5; d_gene: TRBD2; abundance: -; len: 13; CDR3nt: TGTGCCAGCAGCACACTAGCGGAAGAGACCCAGTACTTC; CDR3aa: CASSTLAEETQYF
v_gene: TRBV7-2; j_gene: TRBJ2-1; d_gene: TRBD2; abundance: -; len: 16; CDR3nt: TGTGCCAGCAGCTTAGCGCAAGGGGCGGGAGGTCTAGGGCAGTTCTTC; CDR3aa: CASSLAQGAGGLGQFF
v_gene: TRBV5-1; j_gene: TRBJ2-2; d_gene: -; abundance: once; len: 15; CDR3nt: TGCGCCAGCAGCTTTAGGGGCAGGGACACCGGGGAGCTGTTTTTT; CDR3aa: CASSFRGRDTGELFF
v_gene: TRBV25-1; j_gene: TRBJ2-3; d_gene: TRBD2; abundance: -; len: 14; CDR3nt: TGTGCCAGCAGCGATAGCGGGAGTACAGATACGCAGTATTTT; CDR3aa: CASSDSGSTDTQYF
v_gene: TRBV4-3; j_gene: TRBJ2-2; d_gene: -; abundance: -; len: 14; CDR3nt: TGCGCCAGCAGCCAAGCAACGAACACCGGGGAGCTGTTTTTT; CDR3aa: CASSQATNTGELFF
v_gene: TRBV30; j_gene: TRBJ2-7; d_gene: -; abundance: few; len: 13; CDR3nt: TGTGCCTGGAGCCCGTCCTACGCTCGCGAGCAGTACTTC; CDR3aa: CAWSPSYAREQYF
v_gene: TRBV5-8; j_gene: TRBJ1-2; d_gene: TRBD1; abundance: -; len: 15; CDR3nt: TGTGCCAGCAGCCCTACCTGGACAGGGGAACGAGGCTACACCTTC; CDR3aa: CASSPTWTGERGYTF
v_gene: TRBV7-2; j_gene: TRBJ2-3; d_gene: TRBD2; abundance: few; len: 15; CDR3nt: TGTGCCAGCAGCCCGCGGGGGAGTAGCACAGATACGCAGTATTTT; CDR3aa: CASSPRGSSTDTQYF
v_gene: TRBV29-1; j_gene: TRBJ2-7; d_gene: -; abundance: -; len: 11; CDR3nt: TGCAGCGTTGGTACAGAAATTGGGCAGTACTTC; CDR3aa: CSVGTEIGQYF
v_gene: TRBV5-1; j_gene: TRBJ1-2; d_gene: -; abundance: -; len: 13; CDR3nt: TGCGCCAGCAGGGTTTCTGAGGGAGAAGGCTACACCTTC; CDR3aa: CASRVSEGEGYTF
v_gene: TRBV29-1; j_gene: TRBJ1-1; d_gene: -; abundance: -; len: 16; CDR3nt: TGCAGCGTTGAAGGGGGCAGGGGATTCAAGAACACTGAAGCTTTCTTT; CDR3aa: CSVEGGRGFKNTEAFF
v_gene: TRBV27; j_gene: TRBJ2-7; d_gene: TRBD2; abundance: -; len: 14; CDR3nt: TGTGCCAGCAGCCCGGGACTAGCGGGCTACGAGCAGTACTTC; CDR3aa: CASSPGLAGYEQYF
v_gene: TRBV9; j_gene: TRBJ2-1; d_gene: -; abundance: -; len: 12; CDR3nt: TGTGCCAGCAGCGTATCAGGCGCTGAGCAGTTCTTC; CDR3aa: CASSVSGAEQFF
v_gene: TRBV7-8; j_gene: TRBJ1-4; d_gene: TRBD1; abundance: -; len: 16; CDR3nt: TGTGCCAGCACCCGAAGGACAGGGGTTGGATTTGAAAAACTGTTTTTT; CDR3aa: CASTRRTGVGFEKLFF
v_gene: TRBV19; j_gene: TRBJ2-2; d_gene: -; abundance: -; len: 15; CDR3nt: TGTGCCAGTAGTATACACGGGACACACACCGGGGAGCTGTTTTTT; CDR3aa: CASSIHGTHTGELFF
v_gene: TRBV4-1; j_gene: TRBJ2-1; d_gene: TRBD2; abundance: -; len: 16; CDR3nt: TGCGCCAGCAGCCAGGTAGCGGGAAGACTTTACAATGAGCAGTTCTTC; CDR3aa: CASSQVAGRLYNEQFF
v_gene: TRBV9; j_gene: TRBJ2-3; d_gene: TRBD2; abundance: -; len: 18; CDR3nt: TGTGCCAGCAGCTTCTCCGCGGGGCTAGCGGGAAGAACAGATACGCAGTATTTT; CDR3aa: CASSFSAGLAGRTDTQYF
v_gene: TRBV6-1; j_gene: TRBJ2-5; d_gene: -; abundance: once; len: 13; CDR3nt: TGTGCCAGCAGTGAGTCCAGGCAAGAGACCCAGTACTTC; CDR3aa: CASSESRQETQYF
v_gene: TRBV7-2; j_gene: TRBJ2-5; d_gene: TRBD1; abundance: -; len: 16; CDR3nt: TGTGCCAGCAGCTTAGGCATGAGGGGGCCGAGGGAGACCCAGTACTTC; CDR3aa: CASSLGMRGPRETQYF
v_gene: TRBV13; j_gene: TRBJ1-2; d_gene: -; abundance: -; len: 14; CDR3nt: TGTGCCAGCAGCTTACCAGGGGCAGACTATGGCTACACCTTC; CDR3aa: CASSLPGADYGYTF
v_gene: TRBV7-2; j_gene: TRBJ1-5; d_gene: -; abundance: -; len: 15; CDR3nt: TGTGCCAGCAGCCCCCTCGGGACAAATAATCAGCCCCAGCATTTT; CDR3aa: CASSPLGTNNQPQHF
v_gene: TRBV7-9; j_gene: TRBJ1-1; d_gene: -; abundance: -; len: 13; CDR3nt: TGTGCCAGCAGCCCTCAGGGGCGCACTGAAGCTTTCTTT; CDR3aa: CASSPQGRTEAFF
v_gene: TRBV7-9; j_gene: TRBJ1-5; d_gene: TRBD1; abundance: -; len: 14; CDR3nt: TGTGCCAGCAGCCCTGGGACAGTCGATCAGCCCCAGCATTTT; CDR3aa: CASSPGTVDQPQHF
v_gene: TRBV7-8; j_gene: TRBJ2-1; d_gene: -; abundance: -; len: 15; CDR3nt: TGTGCCAGCAACCCCCGGGCTAGCGATTACAATGAGCAGTTCTTC; CDR3aa: CASNPRASDYNEQFF
v_gene: TRBV30; j_gene: TRBJ2-1; d_gene: TRBD2; abundance: few; len: 14; CDR3nt: TGTGCCGGGAGGCGGGAGGCCTCCTACAATGAGCAGTTCTTC; CDR3aa: CAGRREASYNEQFF
v_gene: TRBV7-9; j_gene: TRBJ2-3; d_gene: TRBD2; abundance: -; len: 16; CDR3nt: TGTGCCAGCAGCTTAGGCGCTAGCGGGAGTACAGATACGCAGTATTTT; CDR3aa: CASSLGASGSTDTQYF
v_gene: TRBV4-3; j_gene: TRBJ2-3; d_gene: TRBD2; abundance: few; len: 16; CDR3nt: TGCGCCAGCAGCCAGAACGGGAGGGCCATGACAGATACGCAGTATTTT; CDR3aa: CASSQNGRAMTDTQYF
v_gene: TRBV30; j_gene: TRBJ1-2; d_gene: -; abundance: -; len: 13; CDR3nt: TGTGCCTGGAGTGCCCGACGGGGGTTTGGCTACACCTTC; CDR3aa: CAWSARRGFGYTF
v_gene: TRBV9; j_gene: TRBJ2-2; d_gene: TRBD2; abundance: -; len: 16; CDR3nt: TGTGCCAGCAGTTTTATAGCGGGGGCGGACACCGGGGAGCTGTTTTTT; CDR3aa: CASSFIAGADTGELFF
v_gene: TRBV5-4; j_gene: TRBJ1-1; d_gene: -; abundance: -; len: 15; CDR3nt: TGTGCCAGCAGTCTTCCCACGATGGTGGGGACTGAAGCTTCCTTT; CDR3aa: CASSLPTMVGTEASF
v_gene: TRBV25-1; j_gene: TRBJ1-2; d_gene: TRBD1; abundance: -; len: 16; CDR3nt: TGTGCCAGCAGTGCCTTTGGAGGGGGCGCTTGGAGTGGCTACACCTTC; CDR3aa: CASSAFGGGAWSGYTF
v_gene: TRBV19; j_gene: TRBJ1-1; d_gene: TRBD1; abundance: -; len: 16; CDR3nt: TGTGCCAGTAGTATTTTAGGGACAGGGGGCCACGCTGAAGCTTTCTTT; CDR3aa: CASSILGTGGHAEAFF
v_gene: TRBV4-3; j_gene: TRBJ2-1; d_gene: TRBD1; abundance: -; len: 17; CDR3nt: TGCGCCAGCAGCCAGCTAACCCACAGGGGATCCTACAATGAGCAGTTCTTC; CDR3aa: CASSQLTHRGSYNEQFF
v_gene: TRBV14; j_gene: TRBJ1-1; d_gene: -; abundance: -; len: 14; CDR3nt: TGTGCCAGCAGCCAAGAGACAGGGAACACTGAAGCTTTCTTT; CDR3aa: CASSQETGNTEAFF
v_gene: TRBV2; j_gene: TRBJ2-7; d_gene: -; abundance: once; len: 11; CDR3nt: TGTGCCAGCAGTGAACTCTACGAGCAGTACTTC; CDR3aa: CASSELYEQYF
v_gene: TRBV6-5; j_gene: TRBJ1-5; d_gene: -; abundance: few; len: 14; CDR3nt: TGTGCCAGCAGCCTCGCGGGGGGGAATCAGCCCCAGCATTTT; CDR3aa: CASSLAGGNQPQHF
v_gene: TRBV9; j_gene: TRBJ2-7; d_gene: TRBD2; abundance: -; len: 15; CDR3nt: TGTGCCAGCAGCGTAGGAGGTGGAGGGAGGGACGAGCAGTACTTC; CDR3aa: CASSVGGGGRDEQYF
v_gene: TRBV5-5; j_gene: TRBJ2-7; d_gene: -; abundance: -; len: 16; CDR3nt: TGTGCCAGCAGCAAACCTGCATGGCGGGGCACCTACGAGCAGTACTTC; CDR3aa: CASSKPAWRGTYEQYF
v_gene: TRBV5-1; j_gene: TRBJ1-4; d_gene: -; abundance: -; len: 14; CDR3nt: TGCGCCAGCAGCTTGGACAGGCCTAATGAAAAACTGTTTTTT; CDR3aa: CASSLDRPNEKLFF
v_gene: TRBV4-3; j_gene: TRBJ2-7; d_gene: TRBD1; abundance: once; len: 14; CDR3nt: TGCGCCAGCAGCCAAGTCACAGGGGCCTACGAGCAGTACTTC; CDR3aa: CASSQVTGAYEQYF
v_gene: TRBV2; j_gene: TRBJ1-1; d_gene: -; abundance: -; len: 14; CDR3nt: TGTGCCAGCAGTGGTCAGGGAGGAGGCACTGAAGCTTTCTTT; CDR3aa: CASSGQGGGTEAFF
v_gene: TRBV4-1; j_gene: TRBJ1-1; d_gene: -; abundance: -; len: 16; CDR3nt: TGCGCCAGCAGCCAAGGACAGTTCCGCATGAACACTGAAGCTTTCTTT; CDR3aa: CASSQGQFRMNTEAFF
v_gene: TRBV4-3; j_gene: TRBJ2-1; d_gene: TRBD2; abundance: -; len: 14; CDR3nt: TGCGCCAGCAGCCAATGGACTAGTCCCAATGAGCAGTTCTTC; CDR3aa: CASSQWTSPNEQFF
v_gene: TRBV6-1; j_gene: TRBJ2-1; d_gene: TRBD2; abundance: -; len: 14; CDR3nt: TGTGCCAGCCAGACTAGCGGGAGCAACAATGAGCAGTTCTTC; CDR3aa: CASQTSGSNNEQFF
v_gene: TRBV7-9; j_gene: TRBJ2-3; d_gene: TRBD2; abundance: -; len: 15; CDR3nt: TGTTCCAGCAGCTTCCTTAGCGGGAGGGCAGATACGCAGTATTTT; CDR3aa: CSSSFLSGRADTQYF
v_gene: TRBV15; j_gene: TRBJ1-6; d_gene: -; abundance: -; len: 17; CDR3nt: TGTGCCACCAGCAGAGATGTAAGGTGGGTGAGGAATTCACCCCTCCACTTT; CDR3aa: CATSRDVRWVRNSPLHF
v_gene: TRBV5-1; j_gene: TRBJ2-7; d_gene: TRBD1; abundance: -; len: 14; CDR3nt: TGCGCCAGCAGCTCCCGACAGGGGAGCTACGAGCAGTACTTC; CDR3aa: CASSSRQGSYEQYF